The 25 T cell receptor beta chains reported below all come from one sample, sequenced in a study of T cell repertoires in cytomegalovirus infection. Each CDR3 protein is one row after TCRdb ran MiXCR on the reads. The sample shows around 900,000 distinct CDR3 sequences, around 30% of them seen only once. No cognate antigen is known for these TCRs. The sample here was cultured CD8+ T cells from PBMCs, taken from culture after CMV antigen stimulation. The receptors were gathered from a human donor in good health (CMV status not recorded). Some clones in this sample may be carry-over from other donors' samples.

The genes are TRBV27 and TRBJ1-4; D perhaps matches TRBD1 (6 bases). The V gene lost 3 bases and the J gene lost 0 bases, with 11 bases spanning the gap. Germline loops: CDR1 MNHEY, CDR2 SMNVEV (reference sequence). There are 16 residues in the CDR3. The CDR3 bases are TGTGCCAGCAGTTTCAGACAGGATGCAACTAATGAAAAACTGTTTTTT. It is translated as CASSFRQDATNEKLFF. The variable domain in full, completed from reference TRBV27 and TRBJ1-4, reads EAQVTQNPRYLITVTGKKLTVTCSQNMNHEYMSWYRQDPGLGLRQIYYSMNVEVTDKGDVPEGYKVSRKEKRNFPLILESPSPNQTSLYFCASSFRQDATNEKLFFGSGTQLSVL.

This clonotype has a handful of counts. The rearrangement joins TRBV5-4 to TRBJ2-7, with TRBD1 matching 10 bases. The CDR3 length is 16 residues. The V and J ends lost 0 bases and 9 bases, in that order; junction bases with no gene match: 12. Germline CDR1 SGHNT, CDR2 YYREEE (reference sequence). The CDR3 is CASSLDRDRGRTWQYV. CDR3 nucleotide sequence: TGTGCCAGCAGCTTGGATCGGGACAGGGGAAGAACTTGGCAGTACGTC.

This clonotype has more than one count but fewer than ten. DNA of the CDR3: TGTGCCAGCACCTTAGGGGAGGGTTTAGGCACAGATACGCAGTATTTT. Translation gives CASTLGEGLGTDTQYF. V is TRBV12-3 or TRBV12-4 and J is TRBJ2-3; TRBD2 agrees at 7 bases. V lost 7 bases, J lost 1 base, and 11 bases stayed unmatched. The CDR3 totals 16 residues.

With respect to this clonotype: Germline is not matched at one junction end, which may reflect a read error. The V and J genes are TRBV6-6 and TRBJ2-7, with a possible D match to TRBD1 (5 bases). The V gene's germline CDR1 is MNHNY and CDR2 SVGAGI (reference sequence). This CDR3 region has 11 residues. The chain's CDR3 is CASSPGQTVNF. The CDR3 region has the DNA TGTGCCAGCAGCCCCGGACAAACCGTGAACTTC.

The chain has TRBV15 and TRBJ2-6; a possible D gene is TRBD1 (5 bases). Germline CDR1 reads LNHNV; CDR2 reads YYDKDF (reference sequence). This CDR3 region has 14 residues. The V and J ends lost 2 bases and 12 bases respectively, with 14 bases between them. Written as DNA, the CDR3 is TGTGCCACCAGCAGAACAGGTGGGGTCCCCGTCCTGACTTTC. Residues: CATSRTGGVPVLTF.

About this clonotype: The germline gene is not matched at one end of the junction; a read error may be the cause. The genes are TRBV18 and TRBJ2-1; 7 nucleotides align to TRBD2. The germline V gene encodes CDR1 KGHSH and CDR2 LQKENI. The CDR3 totals 15 residues. The CDR3: CASSPAGDSNNEQFF. Written as DNA, the CDR3 is TGTGCCAGCTCACCGGCGGGGGACTCCAACAATGAGCAGTTCTTC.

The rearrangement joins TRBV12-3 or TRBV12-4 to TRBJ2-7; TRBD2 agrees at 10 bases. This CDR3 has 12 amino acids. V was clipped by 10 bases and J by 12 bases; unmatched bases: 12. The CDR3 loop is CANRSLAGEVYV. CDR3 nucleotides: TGTGCCAACAGGTCCCTAGCGGGGGAAGTGTACGTC.

This sequence joins TRBV7-6 and TRBJ2-3; 10 nucleotides line up with TRBD1. V trimming: 0 bases; J trimming: 3 bases; junction bases outside the gene matches: 6. This CDR3 is built from 17 residues. Germline CDR1 reads SGHVS; CDR2 reads FNYEAQ. The CDR3 sequence: CASSLATGGSETDTQYF. The CDR3 coding sequence is TGTGCCAGCAGCTTAGCGACAGGGGGCTCAGAAACAGATACGCAGTATTTT.

This clonotype was observed a handful of times. The chain combines TRBV7-6 with TRBJ2-7; 7 nucleotides match TRBD2. J was trimmed by 4 bases and V by 5 bases; bases with no gene match: 8. The germline V gene has CDR1 SGHVS and CDR2 FNYEAQ. The CDR3 covers 14 residues. The CDR3 spells CASSQGGWAYEQYF. In DNA form, the CDR3 reads TGTGCCAGCAGCCAGGGAGGGTGGGCGTACGAGCAGTACTTC.

V gene TRBV2 combines with J gene TRBJ2-7; no firm D call. Germline V gives CDR1 SNHLY, CDR2 FYNNEI. CDR3 length: 13 amino acids. Between the trimmed V and J ends, which lost 6 bases and 9 bases, there was a span of 18 bases. This chain's CDR3 is CASRDGPSRGQYF. The DNA of the CDR3 is TGTGCCAGCAGAGATGGGCCATCACGCGGGCAGTACTTC. Full variable domain (remainder filled in from reference TRBV2 and TRBJ2-7): EPEVTQTPSHQVTQMGQEVILRCVPISNHLYFYWYRQILGQKVEFLVSFYNNEISEKSEIFDDQFSVERPDGSNFTLKIRSTKLEDSAMYFCASRDGPSRGQYFGPGTRLTVT.

This clonotype showed up just a few times. The chain joins TRBV6-1 to TRBJ1-4, with D maybe TRBD1 (6 bases). There are 15 residues in the CDR3. The germline CDR1 and CDR2 sequences are MNHNS and SASEGT. The V and J ends lost 5 bases and 7 bases respectively, with 17 bases between them. DNA for the CDR3: TGTGCCAGCAGTATTACAGGGTCGCCGGGTGAAAAACTGTTTTTT. This gives the protein CASSITGSPGEKLFF.

This clonotype has a handful of counts. This chain joins TRBV4-1 and TRBJ1-1; D gene ambiguous. Trimming removed 2 bases at V and 5 bases at J, with 9 bases between. The CDR3 spans 13 residues. The V gene's germline CDR1 is MGHRA and CDR2 YSYEKL. CDR3 sequence reads: CASSQRGLTEAFF. The CDR3 coding sequence is TGCGCCAGCAGCCAACGTGGGTTGACTGAAGCTTTCTTT.

The V and J genes are TRBV27 and TRBJ2-6; 7 nucleotides align to TRBD1. Trimming cost V 5 bases and J 0 bases; bases outside gene matches: 10. The CDR3 length is 18 residues. CDR1 and CDR2 (germline): MNHEY, SMNVEV (reference sequence). CDR3 region: CASSPWTGSPSGANVLTF. The CDR3 coding sequence is TGTGCCAGCAGTCCTTGGACAGGTTCTCCCTCTGGGGCCAACGTCCTGACTTTC. The full variable domain, in which reference TRBV27 and TRBJ2-6 provide the parts outside the CDR3, is EAQVTQNPRYLITVTGKKLTVTCSQNMNHEYMSWYRQDPGLGLRQIYYSMNVEVTDKGDVPEGYKVSRKEKRNFPLILESPSPNQTSLYFCASSPWTGSPSGANVLTFGAGSRLTVL.

This clonotype was seen a handful of times. The V and J genes are TRBV7-6 and TRBJ1-5, with D perhaps TRBD1 (5 bases). The CDR3 extends over 14 amino acids. Germline assignment: CDR1 SGHVS and CDR2 FNYEAQ. The germline V and J ends were trimmed by 4 bases and 1 base, with 8 bases remaining between them. CDR3 sequence: CASSSRQSNQPQHF. The CDR3 coding sequence is TGTGCCAGCAGCTCGAGACAGAGCAATCAGCCCCAGCATTTT.

This chain connects TRBV12-3 or TRBV12-4 to TRBJ1-2; a possible D gene is TRBD1 (6 bases). Deletions cut 3 bases from V and 8 bases from J, with 22 bases between. The length of the CDR3 is 16 residues. The CDR3 DNA is TGTGCCAGCAGTTTGTCCTACGGGGTGGGGGCGGCGGGCTACACCTTC. Translating gives CASSLSYGVGAAGYTF.

A note on this clonotype: This may stem from a read error, because a much larger clone lies one nucleotide away. The genes are TRBV7-2 and TRBJ1-5; TRBD1 aligns across 7 bases. The germline V gene has CDR1 SGHTA and CDR2 FQGNSA. Trimming took 6 bases from V and 2 from J; bases not matched to a gene: 10. The CDR3 loop spans 16 amino acids. The CDR3 DNA reads as TGTGCCAGCAGGCGAGACAGGGTGAAGGGCAATCAGCCCCAGCATTTT. Residues: CASRRDRVKGNQPQHF.

This clonotype was picked up many times. V is TRBV7-6 and J is TRBJ2-1, with 9 bases that match TRBD2. After removal of 4 bases from V and 2 bases from J, the junction contained 6 bases not matched to a gene. The length of the CDR3 is 16 residues. Germline V gene lookup returns CDR1 SGHVS and CDR2 FNYEAQ. CDR3: CASSSDGTSPYNEQFF. The DNA for the CDR3 is TGTGCCAGCAGCTCTGACGGGACTAGCCCCTACAATGAGCAGTTCTTC.

This clonotype was seen a few times. The chain has TRBV6-6 and TRBJ2-1, with 15 bases fitting TRBD2. J was trimmed by 2 bases and V by 8 bases; bases with no gene match: 4. The length of the CDR3 is 16 residues. The germline gives CDR1 MNHNY, CDR2 SVGAGI (reference sequence). The CDR3 sequence is CASWTSGGAPYNEQFF. The CDR3 DNA is TGTGCCAGCTGGACTAGCGGGGGGGCCCCCTACAATGAGCAGTTCTTC.

In its sample, this clonotype was seen a few times. This rearrangement joins TRBV5-5 to TRBJ2-7; 11 bases fit TRBD1. The V and J ends lost 4 bases and 3 bases, in that order; junction bases with no gene match: 6. Germline lookup yields CDR1 SGHKS and CDR2 YYEKEE (reference sequence). There are 15 residues in the CDR3. The CDR3 DNA is TGTGCCAGCAGCACTCCCGGGACAGGGGGCTACGAGCAGTACTTC. Its protein product is CASSTPGTGGYEQYF.

This clonotype has only a few counts. The rearrangement links TRBV7-9 to TRBJ2-5; D might be TRBD1 (6 bases). V was trimmed by 7 bases and J by 0 bases, leaving 9 bases between them. The CDR3 loop spans 13 amino acids. Germline V CDR1 and CDR2: SEHNR, FQNEAQ (reference sequence). The CDR3 loop is CASTHRDQETQYF. The DNA for the CDR3 is TGTGCCAGCACCCACAGGGACCAAGAGACCCAGTACTTC.

This clonotype has only a few counts. The gene calls are TRBV12-3 or TRBV12-4 and TRBJ1-2; 9 positions match TRBD1. Trimming took 4 bases from V and 5 from J; bases not matched to a gene: 8. The CDR3 contains 15 residues. The CDR3 loop is CASSSLGTGSYGYTF. The CDR3 DNA sequence: TGTGCCAGCAGTTCCCTCGGGACAGGGTCATATGGCTACACCTTC.

The gene calls are TRBV5-1 and TRBJ2-2; TRBD1 matches at 7 bases. The CDR3 extends over 17 amino acids. The germline gives CDR1 SGHRS, CDR2 YFSETQ. V lost 0 bases and J lost 6; bases outside the gene matches: 11. CDR3 nucleotides: TGCGCCAGCAGCTTGGGACAGGGAAGCCCCAACGCCGGGGAGCTGTTTTTT. Translating it yields CASSLGQGSPNAGELFF.

This clonotype has only one observation. V and J are TRBV7-9 and TRBJ1-1; D not certain. V lost 5 bases and J lost 11, with 12 bases in between. The germline V gene has CDR1 SEHNR and CDR2 FQNEAQ (reference sequence). The CDR3 length is 11 residues. CDR3 sequence: CASSTASYAFF. In nucleotides, the CDR3 is TGTGCCAGCAGCACCGCGAGTTACGCTTTCTTT.

This chain links TRBV27 with TRBJ2-7; D might be TRBD2 (6 bases). The V end lost 3 bases, the J end lost 3 bases, and 12 bases lay between the germline ends. The CDR3 covers 14 residues. Germline V gene sequence: CDR1 MNHEY, CDR2 SMNVEV (reference sequence). The CDR3 spells CASSFGQEGYEQYV. CDR3 coding DNA: TGTGCCAGCAGTTTTGGGCAGGAGGGCTACGAGCAGTACGTC.

The rearrangement uses TRBV7-2 and TRBJ2-1, with 8 bases fitting TRBD1. The germline V gene encodes CDR1 SGHTA and CDR2 FQGNSA. CDR3 size: 16 residues. J was trimmed by 7 bases and V by 0 bases; bases with no gene match: 8. The CDR3 DNA follows: TGTGCCAGCAGCTTAGCGCTTACGGACAGGGTAAATGAGCAGTTCTTC. This translates into CASSLALTDRVNEQFF.